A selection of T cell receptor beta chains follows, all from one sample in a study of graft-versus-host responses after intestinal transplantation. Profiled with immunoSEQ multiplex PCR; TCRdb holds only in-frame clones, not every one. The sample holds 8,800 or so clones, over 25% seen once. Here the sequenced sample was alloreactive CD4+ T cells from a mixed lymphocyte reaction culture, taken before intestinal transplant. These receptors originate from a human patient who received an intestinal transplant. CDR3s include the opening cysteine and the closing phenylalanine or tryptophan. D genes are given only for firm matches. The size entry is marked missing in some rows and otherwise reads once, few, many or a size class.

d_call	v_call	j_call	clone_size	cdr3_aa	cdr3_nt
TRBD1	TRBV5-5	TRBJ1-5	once	CASSLEMTGYNQPQHF	TGTGCCAGCAGCCTTGAGATGACAGGGTACAATCAGCCCCAGCATTTT
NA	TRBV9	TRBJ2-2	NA	CASSVVSGNTGELFF	TGTGCCAGCAGCGTAGTGTCAGGCAACACCGGGGAGCTGTTTTTT
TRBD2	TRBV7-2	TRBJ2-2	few	CASSLKRGTTGELFF	TGTGCCAGCAGCTTAAAGCGGGGGACCACCGGGGAGCTGTTTTTT
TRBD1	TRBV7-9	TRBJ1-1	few	CASRYQGALEAFF	TGTGCCAGCAGGTATCAGGGGGCACTTGAAGCTTTCTTT
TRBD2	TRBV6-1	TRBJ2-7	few	CASSLGGTYEQYF	TGTGCCAGCAGCCTCGGGGGGACCTACGAGCAGTACTTC
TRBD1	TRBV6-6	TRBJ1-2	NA	CASSPRDRNYGYTF	TGTGCCAGCAGCCCCCGGGACAGAAACTATGGCTACACCTTC
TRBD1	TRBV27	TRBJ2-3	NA	CASSLRGEGATRHTDTQYF	TGTGCCAGCAGTTTACGAGGAGAGGGGGCCACACGACACACCGATACGCAGTATTTT
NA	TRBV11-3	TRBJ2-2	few	CASSRSANTGELFF	TGTGCCAGCTCGCGGAGCGCGAACACCGGGGAGCTGTTTTTT
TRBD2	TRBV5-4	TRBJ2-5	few	CASSFLAGGLMGETQYF	TGTGCCAGCAGCTTCCTCGCGGGAGGCCTCATGGGAGAGACCCAGTACTTC
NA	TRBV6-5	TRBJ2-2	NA	CASSYSRGPGELFF	TGTGCCAGCAGTTACAGTAGAGGGCCCGGGGAGCTGTTTTTT
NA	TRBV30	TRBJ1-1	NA	CAWSVQGNTEAFF	TGTGCCTGGAGTGTACAGGGGAACACTGAAGCTTTCTTT
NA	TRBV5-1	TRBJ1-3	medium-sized	CASSLGHAGSGNTIYF	TGCGCCAGCAGCTTGGGACACGCTGGATCTGGAAACACCATATATTTT
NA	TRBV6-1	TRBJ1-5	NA	CASKIQGNQPQHF	TGTGCCAGTAAGATACAGGGCAATCAGCCCCAGCATTTT
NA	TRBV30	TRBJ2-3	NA	CAWSAGWDTQYF	TGTGCCTGGAGTGCGGGGTGGGATACGCAGTATTTT
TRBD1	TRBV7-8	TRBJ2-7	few	CASSLRLPGQGAHEQYF	TGTGCCAGCAGCTTAAGACTACCGGGACAGGGGGCGCACGAGCAGTACTTC